The 26 T cell receptor beta chains presented below share a single source sample, sequenced in a study of blood T cell repertoires in COVID-19. Profiled with immunoSEQ multiplex PCR; TCRdb holds only in-frame clones, not every one. The repertoire holds roughly 290,000 clones, with 86% as singletons. Material: peripheral blood. These receptors originate from a woman between 25 and 40 years old who had recovered from COVID-19.

The rearrangement joins TRBV4-1 to TRBJ1-6; D uncertain. The CDR3 runs to 16 residues. The germline V and J ends were trimmed by 4 bases and 5 bases, with 15 bases remaining between them. Germline V gene data show CDR1 as MGHRA and CDR2 as YSYEKL. CDR3 bases: TGCGCCAGCAGCCTAGACCCGGGTACGGATAATTCACCCCTCCACTTT. Protein sequence: CASSLDPGTDNSPLHF.

The chain recombines TRBV27 with TRBJ2-7; D may be TRBD2 (5 bases). V lost 0 bases, J lost 5 bases, and 14 bases lay in between. CDR1 and CDR2 (germline): MNHEY, SMNVEV (reference sequence). The CDR3 has 15 amino acids. CDR3 protein: CASSLSRGSIHEQYF. The CDR3 DNA reads as TGTGCCAGCAGTTTATCACGAGGGTCGATTCACGAGCAGTACTTC.

J is TRBJ2-2 and V is TRBV9; D is undetermined. This CDR3 has 13 amino acids. Trimming stripped 5 bases from V and 6 bases from J, with 11 bases between. CDR1 SGDLS and CDR2 YYNGEE come from the germline V gene. The CDR3 protein is CASRAATSGELFF. The CDR3 region has the DNA TGTGCCAGCAGGGCCGCCACGTCCGGGGAGCTGTTTTTT.

The chain is built from TRBV6-5 and TRBJ1-1; the D gene is possibly TRBD1 (5 bases). The CDR3 has 15 amino acids. Germline V lookup: CDR1 MNHEY, CDR2 SVGAGI. Trimming stripped 5 bases from V and 1 base from J, with 14 bases between. The DNA of the CDR3 is TGTGCCAGCAGTCTGACGAAACAGGCGAACACTGAAGCTTTCTTT. This codes for CASSLTKQANTEAFF.

This rearrangement joins TRBV20-1 to TRBJ1-1; TRBD1 might be the D (6 bases). V lost 6 bases and J 7 bases, leaving 12 bases between the germline ends. Germline CDR1 reads DFQATT; CDR2 reads SNEGSKA (reference sequence). This CDR3 contains 11 residues. CDR3: CSANRDNEAFF. For the CDR3, the DNA is TGCAGTGCCAACAGGGACAATGAAGCTTTCTTT.

The rearrangement links TRBV7-9 to TRBJ1-1; the D is unclear. Germline V lookup: CDR1 SEHNR, CDR2 FQNEAQ (reference sequence). The CDR3 sequence is 12 residues long. V was clipped by 3 bases and J by 3 bases, with 5 bases between them. The CDR3 protein is CASSFGDTEAFF. The CDR3 DNA reads TGTGCCAGCAGCTTCGGGGACACTGAAGCTTTCTTT.

This clone was seen only a few times. The V gene is TRBV3-1 (or the pseudogene TRBV3-2), the J gene TRBJ1-5; no firm D call. V gave up 3 bases and J gave up 0 bases, with 6 bases separating them. CDR1 and CDR2 (germline): LGHDT, YNNKEL (reference sequence). The CDR3 covers 14 residues. The CDR3 sequence: CASSHTVSNQPQHF. The DNA for the CDR3 is TGTGCCAGCAGCCATACAGTTAGCAATCAGCCCCAGCATTTT.

The chain joins TRBV5-1 to TRBJ2-1; 10 bases align to TRBD2. Germline lookup yields CDR1 SGHRS and CDR2 YFSETQ. Losses at the gene ends were 4 bases for V and 4 bases for J; bases not matched to a gene: 11. The CDR3 has 17 residues. The CDR3 region has the DNA TGCGCCAGCAGCCCCTCGATGGGACTAGCGAATTACAATGAGCAGTTCTTC. This sequence encodes CASSPSMGLANYNEQFF.

The chain is built from TRBV25-1 and TRBJ1-2; TRBD1 is a possible D gene (6 bases). The CDR3 spans 14 residues. Germline CDR1 and CDR2: MGHDK and SYGVNS. V gave up 3 bases and J gave up 6 bases, with 14 bases separating them. The CDR3 reads CASSDWTAPNGYTF. CDR3 sequence (DNA): TGTGCCAGCAGTGATTGGACAGCGCCAAATGGCTACACCTTC.

The V and J genes are TRBV7-9 and TRBJ1-1, with a possible D match to TRBD1 (5 bases). In germline, CDR1 is SEHNR, CDR2 FQNEAQ (reference sequence). The length of the CDR3 is 14 residues. Trimming stripped 2 bases from V and 1 base from J, with 8 bases between. The CDR3 spells CASSLTDTNTEAFF. The CDR3 nucleotides are TGTGCCAGCAGCTTAACGGACACGAACACTGAAGCTTTCTTT.

The genes are TRBV19 and TRBJ2-7; 9 nucleotides match TRBD1. J lost 3 bases, V lost 5 bases, and 5 bases had no gene match. Germline CDR1 and CDR2: LNHDA and SQIVND (reference sequence). CDR3 length equals 14 residues. The DNA for the CDR3 is TGTGCCAGTAGTCACCGGGACAGGGACTACGAGCAGTACTTC. It is translated as CASSHRDRDYEQYF.

The gene calls are TRBV10-3 and TRBJ2-5, with TRBD2 matching 8 bases. J was trimmed by 2 bases and V by 10 bases; bases with no gene match: 9. There are 14 residues in the CDR3. The germline V gene encodes CDR1 ENHRY and CDR2 SYGVKD. The CDR3 nucleotides read TGTGCCACCGCGACTGTAGCGGGGCAAGAGACCCAGTACTTC. Protein: CATATVAGQETQYF.

This sequence joins TRBV11-2 and TRBJ1-2; D perhaps matches TRBD1 (6 bases). V lost 2 bases and J 4 bases, leaving 11 bases between the germline ends. The CDR3 covers 14 residues. Germline loops: CDR1 SGHAT, CDR2 FQNNGV. Here the CDR3 reads CASSLRTDFYGYTF. Written as DNA, the CDR3 is TGTGCCAGCAGCTTACGGACAGACTTCTATGGCTACACCTTC.

The V gene is TRBV10-3, the J gene TRBJ2-1; 7 nucleotides align to TRBD1. Germline lookup yields CDR1 ENHRY and CDR2 SYGVKD. The CDR3 contains 13 residues. The J segment lost 9 bases and the V segment lost 2 bases, leaving 4 bases of the junction unmatched. Written as DNA, the CDR3 is TGTGCCATCAGTGAGCCGGGACAGAGTGAGCAGTTCTTC. Its protein is CAISEPGQSEQFF.

A note on this clone: Other nucleotide sequences from this sample produce the same CDR3. The genes are TRBV19 and TRBJ2-5; a possible D gene is TRBD2 (6 bases). Germline V gene data show CDR1 as LNHDA and CDR2 as SQIVND (reference sequence). The CDR3 totals 18 residues. V was trimmed by 3 bases and J by 5 bases, leaving 25 bases between them. CDR3 sequence: CASSIGRGSPLRSETQYF. Here the CDR3 DNA reads TGTGCCAGTAGTATCGGGCGGGGTTCCCCGCTACGTTCGGAGACCCAGTACTTC. Based on the CDR3 plus reference TRBV19 and TRBJ2-5, the full variable domain is DGGITQSPKYLFRKEGQNVTLSCEQNLNHDAMYWYRQDPGQGLRLIYYSQIVNDFQKGDIAEGYSVSREKKESFPLTVTSAQKNPTAFYLCASSIGRGSPLRSETQYFGPGTRLLVL.

This clone appeared a single time. The CDR3 DNA follows: TGTGCCAGCTCAGATGGTCAGGTGGGCAATTCACCCCTCCACTTT. Amino acids: CASSDGQVGNSPLHF. The chain has TRBV18 and TRBJ1-6; no firm D call. The germline CDR1 and CDR2 sequences are KGHSH and LQKENI. Deletions cut 5 bases from V and 7 bases from J, with 15 bases between. The CDR3 length is 15 residues.

The chain links TRBV4-1 to TRBJ2-7; the match to TRBD2 covers 9 bases. The trim removed 1 base at V and 4 bases at J, leaving 8 bases unmatched. Germline V gene sequence: CDR1 MGHRA, CDR2 YSYEKL. CDR3 size: 16 residues. The CDR3 sequence is CASSQVGGLATYEQYF. The CDR3 region has the DNA TGCGCCAGCAGCCAAGTGGGAGGACTAGCGACGTACGAGCAGTACTTC.

The rearrangement links TRBV5-5 to TRBJ1-2, with 7 bases aligning to TRBD1. The CDR3 extends over 14 amino acids. CDR1 is SGHKS and CDR2 is YYEKEE in the germline V gene (reference sequence). The V and J ends lost 7 bases and 1 base, in that order; junction bases with no gene match: 7. In DNA, the CDR3 is TGTGCCAGCGGAGGGACAGTCCTTAACTATGGCTACACCTTC. It translates to CASGGTVLNYGYTF.

This chain links TRBV5-1 with TRBJ2-7, with D possibly being TRBD1 (5 bases). The germline CDR1 and CDR2 sequences are SGHRS and YFSETQ. The length of the CDR3 is 14 residues. Trimming took 4 bases from V and 2 from J, leaving 13 bases between them. In DNA form, the CDR3 reads TGCGCCAGCAGCACCACAGGATCTACCTACGAGCAGTACTTC. Protein: CASSTTGSTYEQYF.

V usage is TRBV12-3 or TRBV12-4 and J usage is TRBJ2-7; 7 bases fit TRBD2. This CDR3 is 13 amino acids long. V shed 6 bases and J 3 bases; nucleotides not matched to a gene: 5. The CDR3 spells CASRGLTDYEQYF. In nucleotides, the CDR3 is TGTGCCAGCAGGGGACTAACCGACTACGAGCAGTACTTC.

The V gene is TRBV24-1, the J gene TRBJ1-4, with D hard to call. Trimming cost V 0 bases and J 4 bases, with 8 bases left between them. The length of the CDR3 is 15 residues. In germline, CDR1 is KGHDR, CDR2 SFDVKD. CDR3 coding DNA: TGTGCCACCAGTGATTTGGGACGGGATAATGAAAAACTGTTTTTT. As protein: CATSDLGRDNEKLFF.

V usage is TRBV19 and J usage is TRBJ2-7, with 10 bases identical to TRBD1. This CDR3 comprises 13 residues. V shed 5 bases, J shed 6 bases, and the junction held 4 bases outside the gene matches. Germline V gives CDR1 LNHDA, CDR2 SQIVND (reference sequence). The DNA for the CDR3 is TGTGCCAGTAGTGCCGGGACAGGGGTCGAGCAGTACTTC. This gives the protein CASSAGTGVEQYF.

The chain couples TRBV27 to TRBJ2-2; 10 bases align to TRBD2. This CDR3 spans 16 amino acids. Looked up from germline, CDR1 is MNHEY and CDR2 is SMNVEV (reference sequence). V trimming: 3 bases; J trimming: 5 bases; junction bases outside the gene matches: 6. CDR3 sequence: CASSFPSGRSTGELFF. The CDR3 DNA follows: TGTGCCAGCAGTTTCCCTAGCGGGAGATCTACCGGGGAGCTGTTTTTT.

The chain combines TRBV5-4 with TRBJ2-6; 12 bases are a match to TRBD1. Germline lookup yields CDR1 SGHNT and CDR2 YYREEE (reference sequence). The J segment lost 2 bases and the V segment lost 7 bases, leaving 1 base of the junction unmatched. The CDR3 extends over 15 amino acids. The CDR3 reads CASGTGGAGANVLTF. In DNA, the CDR3 is TGTGCCAGCGGGACAGGGGGCGCTGGGGCCAACGTCCTGACTTTC.

V is TRBV27 and J is TRBJ2-3; possible D gene TRBD1, 5 bases. Germline V lookup: CDR1 MNHEY, CDR2 SMNVEV (reference sequence). This CDR3 is built from 13 residues. The V gene lost 6 bases and the J gene lost 1 base, with 8 bases spanning the gap. Written as DNA, the CDR3 is TGTGCCAGCAGGGACATAGGCACAGATACGCAGTATTTT. Its translation: CASRDIGTDTQYF.

The genes are TRBV6-6 and TRBJ1-1, with TRBD1 matching 9 bases. CDR1 and CDR2 from the germline V gene are MNHNY and SVGAGI (reference sequence). Unmatched junction bases numbered 7, after V lost 4 bases and J lost 4 bases. CDR3 length: 15 residues. For the CDR3, the DNA is TGTGCCAGCAGTTCCCTGACAGGGGGGAGCACTGAAGCTTTCTTT. This gives the protein CASSSLTGGSTEAFF.